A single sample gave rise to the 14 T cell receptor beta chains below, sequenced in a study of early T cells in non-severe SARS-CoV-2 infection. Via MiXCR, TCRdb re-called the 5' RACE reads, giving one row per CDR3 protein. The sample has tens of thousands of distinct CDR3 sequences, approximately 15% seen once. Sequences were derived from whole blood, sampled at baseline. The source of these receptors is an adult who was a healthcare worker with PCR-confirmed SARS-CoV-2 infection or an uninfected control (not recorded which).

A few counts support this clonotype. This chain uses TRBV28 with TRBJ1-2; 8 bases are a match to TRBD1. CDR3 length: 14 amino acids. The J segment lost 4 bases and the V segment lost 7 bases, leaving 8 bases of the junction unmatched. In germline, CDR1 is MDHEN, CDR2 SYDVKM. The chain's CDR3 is CASTGGTGRYGYTF. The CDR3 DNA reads TGTGCCAGCACCGGAGGGACAGGACGCTATGGCTACACCTTC.

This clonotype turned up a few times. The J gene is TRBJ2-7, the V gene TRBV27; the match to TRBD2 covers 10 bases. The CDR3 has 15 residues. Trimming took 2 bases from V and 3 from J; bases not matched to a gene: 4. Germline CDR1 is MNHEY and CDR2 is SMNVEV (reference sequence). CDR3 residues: CASSLDTSGIYEQYF. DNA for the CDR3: TGTGCCAGCAGTTTAGATACTAGCGGGATCTACGAGCAGTACTTC.

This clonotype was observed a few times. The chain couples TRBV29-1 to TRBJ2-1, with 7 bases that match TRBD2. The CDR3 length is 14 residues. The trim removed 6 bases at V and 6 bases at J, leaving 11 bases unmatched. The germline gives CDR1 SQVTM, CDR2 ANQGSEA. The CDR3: CSVSGTTDSNEQFF. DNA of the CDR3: TGCAGCGTCTCCGGGACTACAGATTCCAATGAGCAGTTCTTC.

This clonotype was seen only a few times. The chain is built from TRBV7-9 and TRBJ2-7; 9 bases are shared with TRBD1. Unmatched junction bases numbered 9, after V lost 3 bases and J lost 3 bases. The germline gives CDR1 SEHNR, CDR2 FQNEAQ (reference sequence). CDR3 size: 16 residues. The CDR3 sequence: CASSLAGTGIVYEQYF. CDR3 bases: TGTGCCAGCAGCTTGGCCGGGACAGGGATTGTCTACGAGCAGTACTTC.

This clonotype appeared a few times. The CDR3 coding sequence is TGTGCCATCAGTGTGGGACAGCAAGAGACCCAGTACTTC. Translation gives CAISVGQQETQYF. The J gene is TRBJ2-5, the V gene TRBV10-3; 7 nucleotides align to TRBD1. Germline values: CDR1 ENHRY, CDR2 SYGVKD. The length of the CDR3 is 13 residues. After removal of 4 bases from V and 2 bases from J, the junction contained 1 base not matched to a gene.

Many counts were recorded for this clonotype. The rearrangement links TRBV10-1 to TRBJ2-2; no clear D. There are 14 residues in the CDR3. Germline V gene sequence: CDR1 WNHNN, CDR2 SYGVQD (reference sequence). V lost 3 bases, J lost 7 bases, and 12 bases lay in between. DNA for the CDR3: TGCGCCAGCAGTGACTTGGACCCGAGCGGGGAGCTGTTTTTT. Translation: CASSDLDPSGELFF.

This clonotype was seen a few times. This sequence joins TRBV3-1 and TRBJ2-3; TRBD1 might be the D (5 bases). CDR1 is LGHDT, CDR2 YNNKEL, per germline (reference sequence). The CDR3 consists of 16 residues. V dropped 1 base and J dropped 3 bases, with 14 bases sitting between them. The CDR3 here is CASSQARGRVTDTQYF. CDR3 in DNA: TGTGCCAGCAGCCAAGCCCGCGGCAGGGTGACAGATACGCAGTATTTT.

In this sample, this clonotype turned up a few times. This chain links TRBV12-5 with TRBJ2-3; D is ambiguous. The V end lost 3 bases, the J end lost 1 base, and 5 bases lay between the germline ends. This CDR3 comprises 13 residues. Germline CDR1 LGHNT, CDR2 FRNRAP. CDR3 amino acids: CASGFSGTDTQYF. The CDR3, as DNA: TGTGCTAGTGGTTTTTCGGGCACAGATACGCAGTATTTT.

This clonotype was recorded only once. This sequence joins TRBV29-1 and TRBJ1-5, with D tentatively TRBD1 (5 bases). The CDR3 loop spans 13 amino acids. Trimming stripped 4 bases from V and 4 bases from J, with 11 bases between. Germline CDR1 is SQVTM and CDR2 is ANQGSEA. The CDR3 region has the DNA TGCAGCGTTGTATCAGGGCTTAATCAGCCCCAGCATTTT. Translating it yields CSVVSGLNQPQHF. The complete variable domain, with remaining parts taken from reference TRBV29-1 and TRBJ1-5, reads SAVISQKPSRDICQRGTSLTIQCQVDSQVTMMFWYRQQPGQSLTLIATANQGSEATYESGFVIDKFPISRPNLTFSTLTVSNMSPEDSSIYLCSVVSGLNQPQHFGDGTRLSIL.

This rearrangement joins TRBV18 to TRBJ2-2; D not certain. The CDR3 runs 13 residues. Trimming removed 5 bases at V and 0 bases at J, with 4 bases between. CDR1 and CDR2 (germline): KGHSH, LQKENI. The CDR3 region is CASSTTNTGELFF. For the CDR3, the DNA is TGTGCCAGCTCAACAACGAACACCGGGGAGCTGTTTTTT.

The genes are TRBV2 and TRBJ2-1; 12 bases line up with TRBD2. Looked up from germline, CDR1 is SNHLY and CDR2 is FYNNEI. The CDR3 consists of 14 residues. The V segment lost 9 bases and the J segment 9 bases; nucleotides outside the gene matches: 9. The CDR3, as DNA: TGTGCCAGTGGACTAGCGGGGAGGGCCGGTGAGCAGTTCTTC. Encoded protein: CASGLAGRAGEQFF.

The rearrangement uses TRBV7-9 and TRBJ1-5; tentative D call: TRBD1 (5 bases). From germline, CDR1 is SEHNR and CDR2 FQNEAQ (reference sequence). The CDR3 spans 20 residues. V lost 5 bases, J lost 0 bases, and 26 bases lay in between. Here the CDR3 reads CASSPGPGTAGGYSNQPQHF. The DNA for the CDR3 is TGTGCCAGCAGCCCGGGGCCCGGGACGGCCGGCGGATATAGCAATCAGCCCCAGCATTTT.

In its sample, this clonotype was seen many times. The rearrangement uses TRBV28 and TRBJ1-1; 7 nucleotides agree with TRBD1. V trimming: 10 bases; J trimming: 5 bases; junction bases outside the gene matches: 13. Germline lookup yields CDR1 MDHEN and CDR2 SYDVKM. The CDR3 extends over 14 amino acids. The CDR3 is CATVEGAGMTEAFF. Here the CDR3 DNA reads TGTGCCACCGTGGAGGGGGCAGGGATGACTGAAGCTTTCTTT.

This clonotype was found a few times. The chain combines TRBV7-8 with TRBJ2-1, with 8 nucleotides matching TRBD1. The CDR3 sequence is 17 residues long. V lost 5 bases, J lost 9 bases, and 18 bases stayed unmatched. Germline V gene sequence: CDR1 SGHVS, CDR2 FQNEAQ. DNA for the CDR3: TGTGCCAGCAGCCTGCAGGGGGCGGGACTCAGGGTCGCTGAGCAGTTCTTC. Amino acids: CASSLQGAGLRVAEQFF.